This T cell receptor (beta chain) was retrieved from a study of identical twins. The V gene's germline CDR1 is LGHDT and CDR2 YNNKEL (reference sequence). Trimming took off 2 bases at V and 8 bases at J, with 13 bases between the two ends. The CDR3 extends over 14 amino acids. The authors used template switching to add a universal primer site and gave cDNA unique molecular identifiers. TCRdb independently ran MiXCR on the 5' RACE reads; one entry per CDR3 protein. Of some 1,700,000 distinct CDR3 sequences listed, under 35% are singletons. This clonotype was picked up many times. Input material: cord blood. The receptor comes from a newborn girl in good health. The rearrangement joins TRBV3-1 to TRBJ2-4; perhaps TRBD2 as D (6 bases). The CDR3 nucleotides are TGTGCCAGCAGCCAAATGGGACTGTCGGACATTCAGTACTTC. This encodes CASSQMGLSDIQYF.